This paragraph covers one T cell receptor (beta chain) sequence. Its cognate antigen has yet to be identified. Qualities for individual bases were not recorded, and no much larger clone is one base off. In total, 500 to 700 healthy bone marrow donors made up the cohort. At the time of sampling, every cohort member was nominally healthy, though immune exposures that went unrecorded were likely present. The donor tested CMV seronegative and was one of the 352 seronegative cohort members. Every donor gave a peripheral blood sample, and the peripheral blood mononuclear cells from that sample were used for TCR beta sequencing. Genomic DNA was extracted from the blood cell samples with the Qiagen DNeasy Blood Extraction Kit. This sample stems from a study of cytomegalovirus exposure and HLA in healthy donors (dated by TCRdb to 2015 to 2018). Context from the whole study: In an earlier analysis of 450 to 750 of the donors, around 300 Gb of sequence data and 120 million or so unique TCR beta sequences from about 180 million T cells were reported. Of the roughly 400 genotyped donors, 65% to 90% fell in the genetic ancestry cluster associated with self-reported Caucasian donors. An earlier analysis of a few hundred of the donors applied high-throughput TCR beta sequencing to assess whether each TCR beta V gene segment acted as functional or pseudogenic. Roughly 300 gigabases of sequencing data and tens of millions of unique TCR sequences were included in an early release covering several hundred HLA-typed donors. Every discovery cohort repertoire had been produced on one sequencing platform. The number of typed donors differed by locus: about 620-640 for A, B, C, DRB1 and DQB1; approximately 520 for DQA1; around 610 for DPA1; and some 430 for DPB1. Besides the first cohort of some 670 subjects, a separate validation cohort made up of some 110 different subjects was used. A handful of DR-DQ haplotypes were handled as single units for association and clustering because linkage in the cohort was strong. Among almost 400 genotyped donors of the cohort, an average of about 240,000 unique TCR beta nucleotide sequences were sequenced per donor, roughly 20% of them non-productive. A later genetic analysis took genome-wide SNP genotypes for about three fifths of the roughly 670 donors and used that subset as a discovery cohort. Alongside the repertoire data, information on donor age, sex, ethnicity and CMV serostatus was compiled. Rather than drawing on any new phenotypic data, the later analysis identified candidate immune exposures from TCR beta sequences and the way those sequences occurred across donors. High-throughput TCR immunosequencing, statistical association of individual TCRs with disease status, and machine learning were combined to predict cytomegalovirus infection status. Using immunosequencing, the study profiled T cell repertoires from 500 to 800 subjects and related those repertoires to cytomegalovirus serostatus. A later analysis re-examined previously published TCR beta repertoires from more than 650 donors and added high-resolution HLA genotyping to investigate patterns of TCR occurrence. Class I and class II HLA loci were covered by the typing at four-digit resolution. The study aimed to test whether signatures of past pathogen exposure could be identified by cataloging public T cell receptors.

The library was built by means of the immunoSEQ multiplex PCR assay. The multiplex PCR relied on a mix of 60 forward primers for TCR Vbeta segments and 13 reverse primers for TCR Jbeta segments. Amplification of the CDR3 region of rearranged TCR beta genes was performed with a multiplex PCR assay on genomic DNA. Amplified TCR beta libraries were sequenced as 87-base-pair reads on the Illumina HiSeq System. Per the source publication's procedure: Across the 640 or so repertoires, a later analysis counted 80 million or so unique TCR beta chains, around 10 million of which were shared by at least two donors. Raw reads were error-corrected and collapsed into unique sequences by a nearest-neighbor algorithm in which closely related sequences were merged to remove PCR and sequencing errors. V, D and J gene segments were assigned by aligning CDR3 sequences to IMGT reference sequences. Each retained sequence needed at least a six-nucleotide match to both a V gene segment and a J gene segment. A rearrangement was called productive if the CDR3 had no stop codons and remained in frame with V and J, and every other rearrangement was called non-productive. CDR3 was defined by IMGT convention, running from the second conserved V-encoded cysteine to the conserved J-encoded phenylalanine. The earlier analysis of roughly 590 of the donors excluded any sequence lacking an unambiguous match to a single V gene segment. An earlier analysis of some 610 of the donors called V segments functional above 56.7% productive rearrangements and segregating when the between-donor standard deviation exceeded 5%. A statistical classification framework was built for diagnosing cytomegalovirus status from the catalog of TCR beta chain sequences. In a later analysis, TCR nucleotide sequences were compared against IMGT/GENE-DB human TR gene sequences so that V and J genes could be assigned. In a later analysis, CDR3 sequences and most-parsimonious VDJ recombination scenarios were assigned using the TCRdist pipeline. In a later analysis, every TCR beta chain was defined by the combination of its CDR3 amino acid sequence and its V-gene family, and reads without a unique V-gene family were dropped. To address suspected cross-contamination and a sequencing artifact, a later analysis removed 450 to 700 highly shared, low-generation-probability nucleotide sequences. In a later analysis, a clonal expansion index for each public chain was calculated from normalized within-repertoire ranks of inferred template counts. In a later analysis, generation probabilities were computed using a VDJ recombination model fitted to out-of-frame rearrangements, and the results were checked against IGoR. A later analysis scored TCR-TCR, TCR-HLA and TCR-CMV co-occurrence with hypergeometric tests, applying a repertoire-size bias correction to TCR pairs. To estimate false discovery rates, a later analysis permuted the HLA or CMV assignments 20 times. A later analysis grouped co-occurring TCRs with DBSCAN, adding TCRdist sequence similarity when clustering within HLA-allele-positive subsets. For co-occurrence clustering, repertoires with fewer than 30,000 or more than 120,000 public chains were excluded, along with about five repertoires with anomalous nucleotide sharing. Imported from immuneACCESS, the table was reduced by TCRdb to in-frame sequences with V and J called. These copies leave out some clones; in studies compared against another copy, an unresolved V gene accounts for under half, and the cause of the remainder is not known. D and trimming were read from the DNA, whereas the V and J calls and clone size are those reported in that table. The sample includes 80,000 to 100,000 clones, with roughly three quarters observed a single time. The top ten clonotypes cover over 1.1% of the sample.

V is shortened by 4 bases, J by 3 bases, and the region joining them spans 13 bases. CDR1 and CDR2 are drawn from the germline V gene: SGHRS, YFSETQ. The CDR3, cysteine through phenylalanine, is 14 amino acids long. The retained sequence is limited to the CDR3, 42 bases, with the frame set at the first base. General conclusions and limits of the study: Several of the top co-occurrence clusters appeared to be linked to parvovirus B19, influenza, CMV and Epstein-Barr virus, according to a later analysis. Correlated functional status among segregating V segments might reflect linkage disequilibrium, but an unknown experimental factor could not be ruled out. A further reported finding was that TCR beta sequences accurately predicted the HLA-A and HLA-B alleles for most subjects in the first cohort. HLA typing was unavailable for some donors at each locus, so association tests used only the typed subset. Roughly uniform sequencing depth across donors was assumed in presence/absence analyses, although this assumption may not hold. A later analysis found that most CMV-associated TCR beta chains appeared HLA-restricted, with HLA associations seemingly driven largely by CMV exposure. At a false discovery rate of 0.05, a later analysis linked about 16,000 TCR beta sequences to specific HLA alleles. A later analysis found that HLA-associated TCR beta chains were more clonally expanded and had lower generation probabilities than equally common non-associated chains. An association between a missense DCLRE1C variant and V-gene and J-gene trimming of TCR beta chains was found in a later genetic analysis and replicated in an independent cohort. According to a later genetic analysis, donors in an Asian-associated ancestry cluster had fewer N-insertions in productive TCRs than the approximately 650-donor mean. For the cohort, immune exposure information was limited to CMV serostatus. Because the 87-base-pair reads could not distinguish some IMGT-functional V segments, including TRBV6-2 and TRBV6-3, those segments were excluded. According to a later analysis, TCR association rates differed among HLA loci, with DRB1 alleles showing the most associated TCRs and HLA-C alleles showing the fewest. The classifier was reported to diagnose cytomegalovirus status with high specificity and sensitivity in both the original and validation cohorts. The authors suggested that the approach could potentially be extended to other disease states and immunological phenotypes. The sequencing pipeline was judged likely to have produced a cluster of highly shared sequence variants as a technical artifact. When HLA alleles, especially DR and DQ, strongly co-occurred, attributing TCR associations to individual alleles was difficult. In an earlier analysis of around 600 of the donors, most TCR beta V segments appeared in productive rearrangements about 87% or about 30% of the time, broadly matching IMGT annotations. The earlier analysis of approximately 590 of the donors excluded around 17 rarely observed V segments, including chromosome 9 orphons, because counts were too low. The study listed 170 or so TCR beta chains as associated with cytomegalovirus. The cohort was sequenced for TCR beta chains only, and without alpha or paired-chain data the features that could be detected were limited. Across donors, most TCR sequences were observed very rarely, whereas some public TCRs were present in many individuals. A few of the identified cytomegalovirus-associated TCR beta chains were confirmed in vitro to be specific for cytomegalovirus antigens.

The sample comprised PBMCs. The clonotype was recovered from a man aged 40-49 years in good health and CMV-seronegative. The chain is encoded by TRBV5-1 joined to TRBJ1-1; possibly the D gene is TRBD1, per 6 matching bases. The CDR3 loop reads CASSQRGLDTEAFF. The DNA is as follows: TGCGCCAGCAGCCAGAGGGGGTTGGACACTGAAGCTTTCTTT.